Listed below are T cell receptor beta chains from one sample, sequenced in a study of molecular identifiers for immune sequencing clone quantification. TCRdb used MiXCR to reprocess the PCR reads, holding one entry per CDR3 protein. The sample includes around 460,000 distinct CDR3 sequences, 20% to 25% of them seen just once. Sequences were obtained from naive CD8+ T cells from blood, with Jurkat cell RNA spiked in. These receptors all stem from a human donor in good health. Some libraries in this study had Jurkat cell RNA spiked in. The CDR3 runs from the conserved cysteine through the conserved F or W. The D gene is left open where the match is weak. Clone size is shown for a subset of rows, as once, few, many or a class of expanded clone.

d_call j_call v_call clone_size cdr3_aa cdr3_nt
TRBD2 TRBJ2-1 TRBV29-1 few CSVEGLFGTIYEQFF TGCAGCGTTGAAGGCTTGTTTGGGACTATCTATGAGCAGTTCTTC
TRBD1 TRBJ1-2 TRBV10-3 NA CAISITGTGYLGYTF TGTGCCATCAGTATAACCGGGACAGGGTATCTTGGCTACACCTTC
TRBD2 TRBJ2-7 TRBV20-1 few CSARPGTRGSYEQYF TGCAGTGCTCGACCTGGGACTAGAGGATCCTACGAGCAGTACTTC
TRBD2 TRBJ2-3 TRBV6-2/TRBV6-3 once CASSPAGISTDTQYF TGTGCCAGCAGTCCAGCGGGGATCAGCACAGATACGCAGTATTTT
TRBD2 TRBJ2-3 TRBV7-9 many CASSPSGRAGDTQYF TGTGCCAGCAGCCCGAGCGGGAGGGCCGGAGATACGCAGTATTTT
NA TRBJ2-5 TRBV3-1 NA CASSQAVARKTQYF TGTGCCAGCAGCCAAGCAGTAGCCCGGAAGACCCAGTACTTC
TRBD2 TRBJ2-3 TRBV7-3 NA CASSLLAGVDTQYF TGTGCCAGCAGCTTACTAGCGGGGGTGGATACGCAGTATTTT
NA TRBJ2-1 TRBV2 few CASSEIPGGPYNEQFF TGTGCCAGCAGTGAAATTCCGGGTGGCCCCTACAATGAGCAGTTCTTC
TRBD2 TRBJ2-1 TRBV6-2/TRBV6-3 once CASSYSKLAGYNEQFF TGTGCCAGCAGTTACTCGAAGTTAGCGGGGTACAATGAGCAGTTCTTC
NA TRBJ2-7 TRBV30 few CAWSADSVSSYEQYF TGTGCCTGGAGTGCCGACAGTGTAAGCTCCTACGAGCAGTACTTC
NA TRBJ2-3 TRBV20-1 NA CSAPDTPDPSTDTQYF TGCAGTGCGCCGGATACCCCCGACCCTAGCACAGATACGCAGTATTTT
NA TRBJ2-5 TRBV27 few CASSSHPAGQETQYF TGTGCCAGCAGTTCCCACCCAGCGGGTCAAGAGACCCAGTACTTC
TRBD1 TRBJ2-7 TRBV13 NA CASSSGQPSYEQYF TGTGCCAGCAGCTCGGGACAGCCCTCCTACGAGCAGTACTTC
NA TRBJ2-7 TRBV7-2 many CASSLAHAGREQYF TGTGCCAGCAGCTTAGCCCACGCGGGGAGGGAGCAGTACTTC
NA TRBJ1-1 TRBV2 many CASSEGRIEAFF TGTGCCAGCAGTGAAGGACGGATTGAAGCTTTCTTT
NA TRBJ2-7 TRBV5-6 NA CASSLQSGEQYF TGTGCCAGCAGCTTGCAGTCGGGGGAGCAGTACTTC
NA TRBJ2-3 TRBV3-1 few CASSQEGGRATDTQYF TGTGCCAGCAGCCAAGAGGGCGGCAGGGCCACAGATACGCAGTATTTT
NA TRBJ1-4 TRBV20-1 few CSVSRVYEKLFF TGCAGTGTGAGCAGGGTATATGAAAAACTGTTTTTT
NA TRBJ2-1 TRBV5-1 NA CASSPISPGDNEQFF TGCGCCAGCAGCCCCATATCCCCAGGGGACAATGAGCAGTTCTTC
NA TRBJ2-7 TRBV27 few CASAPGLAYYEQYF TGTGCCAGCGCGCCGGGATTGGCTTACTACGAGCAGTACTTC
TRBD1 TRBJ1-5 TRBV19 NA CASSPTGANQPQHF TGTGCCAGTAGTCCTACAGGGGCAAATCAGCCCCAGCATTTT
NA TRBJ2-7 TRBV7-9 NA CASSPTINYEQYF TGTGCCAGCAGCCCCACCATAAACTACGAGCAGTACTTC
NA TRBJ1-5 TRBV7-2 many CASNAGGNQPQHF TGTGCCAGCAACGCGGGGGGAAATCAGCCCCAGCATTTT
TRBD2 TRBJ2-3 TRBV24-1 few CATSLAGSDTQYF TGTGCCACCAGCTTAGCGGGGTCAGATACGCAGTATTTT
TRBD1 TRBJ1-1 TRBV12-3/TRBV12-4 many CASSPGTGVVEAFF TGTGCCAGCAGTCCAGGGACAGGGGTTGTTGAAGCTTTCTTT
NA TRBJ1-2 TRBV28 many CASSRGNYGYTF TGTGCCAGCAGTAGGGGAAACTATGGCTACACCTTC
NA TRBJ2-5 TRBV12-3/TRBV12-4 many CASSLFGVETQYF TGTGCCAGCAGTTTGTTCGGGGTCGAGACCCAGTACTTC
NA TRBJ2-5 TRBV10-3 many CAISDGAGLQETQYF TGTGCCATCAGTGATGGGGCAGGCCTACAAGAGACCCAGTACTTC
NA TRBJ2-1 TRBV27 NA CASSRPDTGHSYNEQFF TGTGCCAGCAGTAGACCGGACACAGGGCACTCCTACAATGAGCAGTTCTTC
TRBD2 TRBJ2-3 TRBV7-9 many CASSSGLAGGPVVYTQYF TGTGCCAGCAGCTCTGGACTAGCGGGGGGCCCGGTCGTGTATACGCAGTATTTT
NA TRBJ2-1 TRBV6-2/TRBV6-3 few CASSYSSEQFF TGTGCCAGCAGTTACAGCAGCGAGCAGTTCTTC
NA TRBJ2-1 TRBV12-5 few CASGLGAGYNEQFF TGTGCTAGTGGTTTGGGTGCGGGGTACAATGAGCAGTTCTTC
NA TRBJ1-1 TRBV4-3 NA CASSQDEGRTEAFF TGCGCCAGCAGCCAAGATGAGGGGAGAACTGAAGCTTTCTTT
NA TRBJ2-1 TRBV7-9 few CASSPIRVYEQFF TGTGCCAGCAGCCCAATTAGGGTCTATGAGCAGTTCTTC
NA TRBJ2-1 TRBV29-1 few CSAPSPYNEQFF TGCAGCGCCCCGTCACCCTACAATGAGCAGTTCTTC
TRBD1 TRBJ1-6 TRBV20-1 NA CSARGEGAGSPLHF TGCAGTGCTAGAGGCGAGGGGGCAGGATCACCCCTCCACTTT
TRBD1 TRBJ1-5 TRBV28 many CASSGRQGAGSQPQHF TGTGCCAGCAGTGGCAGACAGGGGGCAGGTAGTCAGCCCCAGCATTTT
NA TRBJ1-2 TRBV2 many CASTPTENYGYTF TGTGCCAGCACCCCGACAGAAAACTATGGCTACACCTTC
TRBD1 TRBJ2-3 TRBV12-3/TRBV12-4 many CASSPRTGGIDTQYF TGTGCCAGCAGTCCGCGGACAGGGGGCATTGATACGCAGTATTTT
TRBD2 TRBJ2-3 TRBV6-5 many CASSPGLAGVTTDTQYF TGTGCCAGCAGTCCCGGACTAGCGGGAGTAACGACAGATACGCAGTATTTT
NA TRBJ2-1 TRBV20-1 NA CSARGLRGGGPHEQFF TGCAGTGCTAGAGGCCTCAGGGGCGGAGGCCCGCATGAGCAGTTCTTC
TRBD1 TRBJ1-5 TRBV4-3 many CASSQDLGTGTGYNQPQHF TGCGCCAGCAGCCAAGATTTGGGGACCGGGACAGGATACAATCAGCCCCAGCATTTT
NA TRBJ2-3 TRBV10-3 many CAISESQVGTDTQYF TGTGCCATCAGTGAGTCTCAGGTCGGCACAGATACGCAGTATTTT
TRBD2 TRBJ2-1 TRBV9 once CASSPSGTSANEQFF TGTGCCAGCAGCCCTAGCGGGACTAGCGCAAATGAGCAGTTCTTC
TRBD2 TRBJ2-3 TRBV7-9 many CASSPYWTSGSDADTQYF TGTGCCAGCAGCCCCTATTGGACTAGCGGGAGTGATGCAGATACGCAGTATTTT
NA TRBJ2-5 TRBV20-1 NA CSARLAEEAQYF TGCAGTGCTAGGCTAGCCGAAGAGGCCCAGTACTTC
TRBD1 TRBJ2-7 TRBV6-5 NA CASSLLTGGSYEQYF TGTGCCAGCAGTCTACTGACAGGGGGATCGTACGAGCAGTACTTC
NA TRBJ2-1 TRBV19 NA CASSMVTVINDEQFF TGTGCCAGTAGTATGGTTACAGTTATTAACGATGAGCAGTTCTTC
TRBD1 TRBJ2-3 TRBV2 many CASSQDRPTDTQYF TGTGCCAGCAGCCAGGACAGGCCCACAGATACGCAGTATTTT